This T cell receptor beta chain is from a study of identical twins. The study, taken as a whole, reports: The models gave estimates that fell short of the out-of-frame TCR alpha sharing seen in monozygotic twins.

This clonotype was found many times. Its target is unknown. The CDR3 is 14 amino acids. Germline assignment: CDR1 LGHDT and CDR2 YNNKEL (reference sequence). The V end was cut by 1 base, the J end by 5 bases, with 11 bases between. Template switching (which added a universal primer site) was used, and cDNA carried unique molecular identifiers. Via MiXCR, TCRdb re-called the 5' RACE reads, giving one row per CDR3 protein. The data show under 300,000 distinct CDR3 sequences, with approximately 8.3% seen just once and 3% held by the top ten. These data were likewise used in another study, on yellow fever vaccine responses in identical twins.

The receptor's source is a woman aged 18-35 years in good health. The chain links TRBV3-1 to TRBJ1-2; possible D gene TRBD1, 6 bases. The sample taken for sequencing was CD8+ T cells sorted from blood. CDR3 region: CASSQGTAYYGYTF. DNA of the CDR3: TGTGCCAGCAGCCAAGGGACAGCATATTATGGCTACACCTTC.